These 9 T cell receptor beta chains were all obtained from the same sample, sequenced in a study of blood T cells in healthy people across ages. A sample-barcoded 5' primer and a J-beta primer mix were used in a second PCR of about 6 to 11 cycles. Via MiXCR, TCRdb re-called the 5' RACE reads, giving one row per CDR3 protein. This table has about 570,000 distinct CDR3 sequences, 27% appearing once. The sequencing input was blood. The receptors come from a woman in her 70s in good health.

The V gene is TRBV5-4, the J gene TRBJ2-7; TRBD1 is a possible D gene (6 bases). V was shortened by 4 bases and J by 2 bases, with 22 bases between the two germline ends. CDR1 SGHNT and CDR2 YYREEE come from the germline V gene (reference sequence). This CDR3 comprises 17 residues. The CDR3 nucleotides read TGTGCCAGCAGCACGGATTGGTATTCGGGACAAGCCTACGAGCAGTACTTC. It encodes CASSTDWYSGQAYEQYF.

This clonotype was detected a few times. The genes are TRBV30 and TRBJ1-1; TRBD1 matches at 7 bases. V shed 6 bases and J 1 base; nucleotides not matched to a gene: 26. Per germline, CDR1 GTSNPN and CDR2 SVGIG (reference sequence). The CDR3 is 20 amino acids. CDR3 loop: CACPKSGRTGRFGKNTEAFF. The CDR3 DNA is TGTGCCTGCCCTAAGTCGGGCAGGACAGGTCGGTTCGGCAAGAACACTGAAGCTTTCTTT.

This clonotype was counted between two and nine times. The rearrangement uses TRBV27 and TRBJ2-7, with 9 bases matching TRBD1. The CDR3 length is 16 residues. J lost 3 bases, V lost 3 bases, and 9 bases had no gene match. The germline V gene has CDR1 MNHEY and CDR2 SMNVEV (reference sequence). CDR3 sequence: CASSFAGGTGLYEQYF. The CDR3 DNA sequence: TGTGCCAGCAGTTTCGCAGGGGGGACAGGGCTCTACGAGCAGTACTTC.

This clonotype was observed a few times. The chain employs TRBV11-2 and TRBJ2-7; D not certain. V lost 1 base and J 2 bases, leaving 12 bases between the germline ends. Germline CDR1 and CDR2: SGHAT and FQNNGV. The CDR3 covers 15 residues. This chain's CDR3 is CASSLAHGRAYEQYF. CDR3 DNA: TGTGCCAGCAGCTTAGCACACGGTCGGGCCTACGAGCAGTACTTC. Full variable domain (outside the CDR3, taken from reference TRBV11-2 and TRBJ2-7): EAGVAQSPRYKIIEKRQSVAFWCNPISGHATLYWYQQILGQGPKLLIQFQNNGVVDDSQLPKDRFSAERLKGVDSTLKIQPAKLEDSAVYLCASSLAHGRAYEQYFGPGTRLTVT.

This clonotype was found a few times. In nucleotides, the CDR3 is TGTGCCAGCAGCTGGACGGGTACCTACAATGAGCAGTTCTTC. Translated: CASSWTGTYNEQFF. The chain uses TRBV12-3 or TRBV12-4 and TRBJ2-1, with D hard to call. The CDR3 runs to 14 residues. V lost 6 bases to trimming and J lost 2 bases, with 11 bases between them.

The chain links TRBV6-2 or TRBV6-3 to TRBJ1-6; weak D call: TRBD1 (5 bases). V was trimmed by 6 bases and J by 8 bases, leaving 26 bases between them. CDR1 is MNHEY, CDR2 SVGEGT, per germline. The CDR3 loop spans 18 amino acids. The CDR3 nucleotides read TGTGCCAGCAGACGGGGGATCTCAGGGATAAACCCCGATTCACCCCTCCACTTT. Translated: CASRRGISGINPDSPLHF.

The chain recombines TRBV6-2 or TRBV6-3 with TRBJ1-5, with D possibly matching TRBD1 (6 bases). The germline V gene has CDR1 MNHEY and CDR2 SVGEGT. The CDR3 totals 12 residues. Trimming pared 5 bases from V and 5 bases from J, leaving 7 bases between. CDR3 in amino acids: CASSQGHQPQHF. DNA of the CDR3: TGTGCCAGCAGTCAGGGGCATCAGCCCCAGCATTTT.

This clonotype was seen a few times. The rearrangement joins TRBV7-9 to TRBJ2-7; D might be TRBD1 (6 bases). Trimming took off 6 bases at V and 5 bases at J, with 17 bases between the two ends. The CDR3 has 14 residues. In germline, CDR1 is SEHNR, CDR2 FQNEAQ (reference sequence). The CDR3 DNA is TGTGCCAGCAGTAAAAACAGGGATCTTAACGAGCAGTACTTC. Translating gives CASSKNRDLNEQYF.

This clonotype was observed a few times. The V gene is TRBV4-2, the J gene TRBJ2-3, with TRBD2 as a possible D gene (5 bases). The CDR3 runs to 16 residues. V was shortened by 1 base and J by 3 bases, with 14 bases between the two germline ends. Germline loops: CDR1 LGHNA, CDR2 YNFKEQ. CDR3 DNA: TGTGCCAGCAGCCAAGGGGATCTCACGGGGACAGATACGCAGTATTTT. This codes for CASSQGDLTGTDTQYF.